This record concerns one TCR beta chain sequence. Its antigen is not identified. The V gene lost 6 bases and the J gene lost 2 bases, with 15 bases spanning the gap. The germline gives CDR1 MNHNY, CDR2 SVGAGI (reference sequence). The CDR3 length is 15 residues. These data come from a study of shared clonotypes between healthy human individuals. Some clones are missing from TCRdb's copy, which holds only in-frame ones; the method was immunoSEQ multiplex PCR. The data hold about 2 million clones, with 85% to 95% observed a single time. Study observations and caveats: Collection of samples was limited to blood; tissue repertoires likely differ.

Specimen: naive CD4+ T cells sorted from blood. Subset of the sample: CD45RA+ positively selected. The chain combines TRBV6-6 with TRBJ2-3; TRBD2 is a possible D gene (6 bases). The source of this sequence is a man aged 18 to 35 in good health. The CDR3 is CASRGSGRPTDTQYF. DNA of the CDR3: TGTGCCAGCAGGGGAAGCGGGCGACCCACAGATACGCAGTATTTT.